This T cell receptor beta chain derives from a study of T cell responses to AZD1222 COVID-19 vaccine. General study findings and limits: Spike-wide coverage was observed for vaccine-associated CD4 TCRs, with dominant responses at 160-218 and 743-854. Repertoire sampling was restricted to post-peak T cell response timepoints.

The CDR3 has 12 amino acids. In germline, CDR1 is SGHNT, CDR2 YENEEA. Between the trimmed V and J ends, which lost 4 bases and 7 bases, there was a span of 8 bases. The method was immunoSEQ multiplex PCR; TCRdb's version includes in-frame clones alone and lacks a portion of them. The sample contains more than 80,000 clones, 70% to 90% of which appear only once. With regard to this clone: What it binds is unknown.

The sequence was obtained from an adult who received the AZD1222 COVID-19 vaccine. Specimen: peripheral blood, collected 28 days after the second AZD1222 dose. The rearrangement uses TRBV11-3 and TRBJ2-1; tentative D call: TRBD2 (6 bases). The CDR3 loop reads CASSSGTNEQFF. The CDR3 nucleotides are TGTGCCAGCAGCTCCGGGACTAATGAGCAGTTCTTC.